Listed below are T cell receptor beta chains from one sample, sequenced in a study of CD8 T cells in Susac syndrome. TCRdb redid the calling of the immunoSEQ multiplex PCR reads with MiXCR, one entry per CDR3 protein. In the table there are more than 65,000 distinct CDR3 sequences, approximately 95% of which are singletons. Sequencing was done on a sample of CD8+ T cells from PBMCs. The origin of the receptors is a human donor in good health. The CDR3 runs from the conserved cysteine through the conserved F or W. Each record gives: V gene, clone size, J gene, CDR3 length, D gene, CDR3 protein, CDR3 DNA. A D gene is named only where the DNA matches it firmly. Clone size appears in some rows only: once, few, many, or a class for an expanded clone.

V gene: TRBV21-1
clone size: .
J gene: TRBJ2-1
CDR3 length: 17
D gene: .
CDR3 protein: CASSLGELGYLYNEQFF
CDR3 DNA: TGTGCCAGCAGCCTCGGGGAACTAGGATATCTATACAATGAGCAGTTCTTC

V gene: TRBV7-9
clone size: .
J gene: TRBJ1-2
CDR3 length: 15
D gene: .
CDR3 protein: CASSLGGTQLYGYTF
CDR3 DNA: TGTGCCAGCAGCTTAGGTGGGACCCAGCTATATGGCTACACCTTC

V gene: TRBV28
clone size: .
J gene: TRBJ1-2
CDR3 length: 14
D gene: .
CDR3 protein: CASSPWTEVWGYTF
CDR3 DNA: TGTGCCAGCAGTCCCTGGACTGAGGTTTGGGGCTACACCTTC

V gene: TRBV14
clone size: .
J gene: TRBJ1-2
CDR3 length: 14
D gene: .
CDR3 protein: CASSRLQGRRGYTF
CDR3 DNA: TGTGCCAGCAGCCGACTACAGGGCCGACGGGGCTACACCTTC

V gene: TRBV7-9
clone size: once
J gene: TRBJ1-3
CDR3 length: 13
D gene: .
CDR3 protein: CASSLYSGNTIYF
CDR3 DNA: TGTGCCAGCAGCTTGTACTCTGGAAACACCATATATTTT

V gene: TRBV28
clone size: .
J gene: TRBJ2-3
CDR3 length: 15
D gene: .
CDR3 protein: CASSPRAGSTDTQYF
CDR3 DNA: TGTGCCAGCAGTCCCCGAGCGGGTAGCACAGATACGCAGTATTTT

V gene: TRBV7-9
clone size: once
J gene: TRBJ1-1
CDR3 length: 14
D gene: .
CDR3 protein: CASSPPGVDTEAFF
CDR3 DNA: TGTGCCAGCAGCCCCCCTGGAGTGGACACTGAAGCTTTCTTT

V gene: TRBV5-1
clone size: .
J gene: TRBJ2-3
CDR3 length: 15
D gene: .
CDR3 protein: CASSLDSSLADTQYF
CDR3 DNA: TGCGCCAGCAGCCTAGACTCGTCCCTTGCAGATACGCAGTATTTT

V gene: TRBV5-5
clone size: .
J gene: TRBJ1-1
CDR3 length: 13
D gene: .
CDR3 protein: CASSLRAGTEAFF
CDR3 DNA: TGTGCCAGCAGCTTAAGGGCGGGTACTGAAGCTTTCTTT

V gene: TRBV29-1
clone size: .
J gene: TRBJ2-2
CDR3 length: 16
D gene: TRBD1
CDR3 protein: CSVSKDRGKATGELFF
CDR3 DNA: TGCAGCGTTTCCAAGGACAGGGGAAAGGCTACCGGGGAGCTGTTTTTT

V gene: TRBV6-4
clone size: .
J gene: TRBJ2-5
CDR3 length: 16
D gene: TRBD2
CDR3 protein: CASSPGTSGGQETQYF
CDR3 DNA: TGTGCCAGCAGTCCCGGGACTAGCGGGGGACAAGAGACCCAGTACTTC

V gene: TRBV15
clone size: .
J gene: TRBJ1-1
CDR3 length: 15
D gene: .
CDR3 protein: CATSRDRGLNTEAFF
CDR3 DNA: TGTGCCACCAGCAGAGATCGAGGGCTGAACACTGAAGCTTTCTTT

V gene: TRBV6-6
clone size: few
J gene: TRBJ2-1
CDR3 length: 13
D gene: .
CDR3 protein: CASSSSSYNEQFF
CDR3 DNA: TGTGCCAGCAGTTCAAGCTCCTACAATGAGCAGTTCTTC

V gene: TRBV12-3/TRBV12-4
clone size: .
J gene: TRBJ2-5
CDR3 length: 15
D gene: TRBD2
CDR3 protein: CASSRDPGLAKTQYF
CDR3 DNA: TGTGCCAGCAGCCGTGACCCGGGACTAGCAAAGACCCAGTACTTC

V gene: TRBV6-4
clone size: .
J gene: TRBJ1-2
CDR3 length: 16
D gene: .
CDR3 protein: CASSDSGGPGFRGYTF
CDR3 DNA: TGTGCCAGCAGTGACTCGGGAGGCCCGGGGTTCCGAGGCTACACCTTC

V gene: TRBV11-2
clone size: .
J gene: TRBJ2-1
CDR3 length: 14
D gene: .
CDR3 protein: CASSPWAHGNEQFF
CDR3 DNA: TGTGCCAGCAGCCCTTGGGCCCATGGGAATGAGCAGTTCTTC

V gene: TRBV3-1
clone size: .
J gene: TRBJ2-5
CDR3 length: 16
D gene: .
CDR3 protein: CASSRHWTAGGETQYF
CDR3 DNA: TGTGCCAGCAGCCGCCATTGGACAGCTGGGGGAGAGACCCAGTACTTC

V gene: TRBV6-5
clone size: few
J gene: TRBJ2-5
CDR3 length: 13
D gene: .
CDR3 protein: CASSYGGGETQYF
CDR3 DNA: TGTGCCAGCAGTTACGGAGGGGGGGAGACCCAGTACTTC

V gene: TRBV18
clone size: few
J gene: TRBJ1-5
CDR3 length: 14
D gene: TRBD1
CDR3 protein: CASSLGQGGQPQHF
CDR3 DNA: TGTGCCAGCTCACTGGGACAGGGGGGTCAGCCCCAGCATTTT

V gene: TRBV6-5
clone size: .
J gene: TRBJ2-3
CDR3 length: 11
D gene: .
CDR3 protein: CASIDADTQYF
CDR3 DNA: TGTGCCAGCATTGATGCAGATACGCAGTATTTT

V gene: TRBV4-1
clone size: .
J gene: TRBJ1-1
CDR3 length: 14
D gene: .
CDR3 protein: CASSQDRGITEAFF
CDR3 DNA: TGCGCCAGCAGCCAAGATCGGGGCATCACTGAAGCTTTCTTT

V gene: TRBV9
clone size: .
J gene: TRBJ2-3
CDR3 length: 17
D gene: TRBD2
CDR3 protein: CASSVATLAGGTDTQYF
CDR3 DNA: TGTGCCAGCAGCGTAGCTACGCTAGCGGGGGGCACAGATACGCAGTATTTT